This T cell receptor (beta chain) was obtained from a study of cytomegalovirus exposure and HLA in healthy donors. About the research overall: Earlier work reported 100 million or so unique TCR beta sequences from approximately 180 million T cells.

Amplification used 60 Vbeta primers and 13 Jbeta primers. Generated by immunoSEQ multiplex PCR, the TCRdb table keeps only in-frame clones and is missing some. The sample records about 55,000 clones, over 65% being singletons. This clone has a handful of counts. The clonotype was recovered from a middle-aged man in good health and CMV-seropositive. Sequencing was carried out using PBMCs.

The CDR3: CASSPGANYGYTF. DNA for the CDR3: TGTGCCAGCAGCCCGGGAGCCAACTATGGCTACACCTTC. The chain carries TRBV2 and TRBJ1-2; unclear D gene. There are 13 residues in the CDR3. V lost 6 bases and J lost 2, with 10 bases in between. Germline values: CDR1 SNHLY, CDR2 FYNNEI. The full variable domain, completed using reference TRBV2 and TRBJ1-2, is EPEVTQTPSHQVTQMGQEVILRCVPISNHLYFYWYRQILGQKVEFLVSFYNNEISEKSEIFDDQFSVERPDGSNFTLKIRSTKLEDSAMYFCASSPGANYGYTFGSGTRLTVV.